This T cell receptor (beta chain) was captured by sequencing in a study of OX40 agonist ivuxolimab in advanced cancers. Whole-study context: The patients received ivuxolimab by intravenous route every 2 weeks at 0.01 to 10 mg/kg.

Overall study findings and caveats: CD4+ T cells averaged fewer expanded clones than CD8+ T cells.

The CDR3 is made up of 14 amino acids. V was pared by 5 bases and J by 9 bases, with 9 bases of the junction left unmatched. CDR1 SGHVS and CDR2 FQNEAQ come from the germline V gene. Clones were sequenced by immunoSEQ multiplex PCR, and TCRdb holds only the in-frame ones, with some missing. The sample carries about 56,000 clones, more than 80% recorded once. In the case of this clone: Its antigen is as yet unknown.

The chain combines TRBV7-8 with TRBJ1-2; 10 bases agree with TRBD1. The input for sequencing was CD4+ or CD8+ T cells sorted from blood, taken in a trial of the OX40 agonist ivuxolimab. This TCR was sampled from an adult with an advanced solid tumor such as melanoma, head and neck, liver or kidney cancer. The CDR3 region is CASSRDRGGRSYTF. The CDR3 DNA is TGTGCCAGCAGCCGGGACAGGGGAGGACGAAGCTACACCTTC.